Each of the 21 T cell receptor beta chains below was sequenced from the same sample in a study of low-dose radiotherapy and immunotherapy resistance in tumors. Time point meaning: after trial treatment. Treatment of the sample: LDRT plus nivolumab, ipilimumab, low-dose cyclophosphamide and aspirin (RACIN trial). Covering alpha and beta chains, TRAV- and TRBV-specific primers were used for the first-strand cDNA. The authors amplified TCRs for 20 to 25 PCR cycles with a constant-region primer and a V-primer adapter. TCRdb called the reads again in MiXCR, with one record for every CDR3 protein. The data contain 95,000 to 100,000 distinct CDR3 sequences, more than 20% of them singletons. Sequenced here: PBMCs, sampled after low-dose radiotherapy plus immunotherapy. These TCRs come from a male donor with prostate cancer.

Only a few counts were recorded for this clonotype. This chain uses TRBV28 with TRBJ2-2; TRBD2 matches 8 bases. Trimming at V came to 7 bases and at J to 4 bases, leaving 8 bases not matched to a gene. Germline V CDR1 and CDR2: MDHEN, SYDVKM. The CDR3 consists of 15 residues. The CDR3 DNA reads TGTGCCAGCACCTCGGGAGGGAGGATCACCGGGGAGCTGTTTTTT. Amino acids: CASTSGGRITGELFF.

In its sample, this clonotype was seen many times. This chain links TRBV9 with TRBJ2-3; maybe TRBD2 (5 bases). There are 15 residues in the CDR3. V was pared by 2 bases and J by 0 bases, with 10 bases between. The germline V gene encodes CDR1 SGDLS and CDR2 YYNGEE. The CDR3 bases are TGTGCCAGCAGCGTCCTTAGCGCGAGCACAGATACGCAGTATTTT. Its translation is CASSVLSASTDTQYF.

This clonotype was seen repeatedly, ten times or more. The rearrangement uses TRBV11-3 and TRBJ2-7, with D tentatively TRBD1 or TRBD2 (6 bases each). From germline, CDR1 is SGHNT and CDR2 YENEEA. Trimming pared 4 bases from V and 6 bases from J, leaving 10 bases between. This CDR3 contains 12 residues. The DNA of the CDR3 is TGTGCCAGCAGCTCCGGAGGGGGCGAGCAGTACTTC. Protein sequence: CASSSGGGEQYF.

This clonotype was observed once. Here the CDR3 DNA reads TGTGCCAGCAGTGAAAGTGACGGAAGCACAGATACGCAGTATTTT. Translating it yields CASSESDGSTDTQYF. The chain combines TRBV6-5 with TRBJ2-3; D call uncertain. V lost 5 bases, J lost 0 bases, and 12 bases lay in between. Germline CDR1 and CDR2: MNHEY and SVGAGI. CDR3 length: 15 residues.

The V call is TRBV2, the J call TRBJ2-7, with D unresolved. Germline CDR1 and CDR2: SNHLY and FYNNEI. V was clipped by 6 bases and J by 6 bases, with 15 bases between them. The CDR3 is made up of 13 amino acids. DNA of the CDR3: TGTGCCAGCAGCTCGGGCCCAGGCGCCGAGCAGTACTTC. It is translated as CASSSGPGAEQYF.

With regard to this clonotype: A single base is all that separates this from a far larger clone, so a read error is likely. This rearrangement joins TRBV7-9 to TRBJ2-5; D possibly corresponds to TRBD2 (6 bases). The germline gives CDR1 SEHNR, CDR2 FQNEAQ (reference sequence). CDR3 size: 15 residues. The V gene lost 2 bases and the J gene lost 5 bases, with 15 bases spanning the gap. CDR3 bases: TGTGCCAGCAGCTTACGGACGGGACTCTGGGAGACCCAGTACTTC. Translated: CASSLRTGLWETQYF.

The chain carries TRBV6-8 and TRBJ2-7; TRBD1 might be the D (5 bases). Germline-derived CDR1 and CDR2 are MNHGY and SAAAGT. With 0 bases removed from V and 3 bases from J, the gap between germline ends came to 12 bases. The CDR3 is made up of 15 amino acids. CDR3 amino acids: CASSYSPAGIYEQYF. Here the CDR3 DNA reads TGTGCCAGCAGTTACTCCCCGGCAGGGATCTACGAGCAGTACTTC.

This clonotype was counted at least ten times. The chain carries TRBV23-1 and TRBJ2-7, with 8 bases identical to TRBD1. TRBV23-1 is reported as an ORF; its role is uncertain. The V segment lost 9 bases and the J segment 7 bases; nucleotides outside the gene matches: 14. The CDR3 is made up of 14 amino acids. CDR3 DNA: TGCGCCAGTCGCCTTCAGGGGGCCCGACGTGAGCAGTACTTC. This encodes CASRLQGARREQYF.

This clonotype was seen many times. One end of the junction does not line up with germline, which may come from a read error. The chain employs TRBV12-3 or TRBV12-4 and TRBJ1-1; D is perhaps TRBD1 (5 bases). This CDR3 is 12 amino acids long. The CDR3 loop reads CASSLQGRPVFF. CDR3 DNA: TGTGCTAGCAGTTTGCAGGGCCGCCCGGTCTTCTTT.

This clonotype appeared many times. Since no conserved phenylalanine or tryptophan closes the CDR3, a read error is the likely cause. The gene calls are TRBV6-2 or TRBV6-3 and TRBJ2-1; the D gene is possibly TRBD2 (7 bases). CDR1 is MNHEY and CDR2 is SVGEGT in the germline V gene. CDR3 length equals 14 residues. Deletions cut 7 bases from V and 0 bases from J, with 10 bases between. The chain's CDR3 is CASKRDNSYNEQFL. Written as DNA, the CDR3 is TGTGCCAGCAAGCGGGACAACTCCTACAATGAGCAGTTCTTA.

This clonotype was found many times. The chain joins TRBV19 to TRBJ2-7, with 8 bases fitting TRBD2. This CDR3 has 14 amino acids. J was trimmed by 5 bases and V by 5 bases; bases with no gene match: 8. Germline CDR1 is LNHDA and CDR2 is SQIVND (reference sequence). The CDR3 coding sequence is TGTGCCAGTAGTCCGGGAGGGGAGGGAAACGAGCAGTACTTC. This translates into CASSPGGEGNEQYF.

This clonotype was found many times. The V gene is TRBV9, the J gene TRBJ2-7; D is tentatively TRBD1 or TRBD2 (5 bases each). The CDR3 covers 13 residues. In germline, CDR1 is SGDLS, CDR2 YYNGEE. V was pared by 4 bases and J by 6 bases, with 14 bases between. The CDR3 DNA is TGTGCCAGCAGCACCTCCGTGGGGGTCGAGCAGTACTTC. Encoded protein: CASSTSVGVEQYF.

This clonotype was observed at least ten times. The chain uses TRBV7-9 and TRBJ2-3, with D perhaps given as TRBD1 or TRBD2 (5 bases each). The length of the CDR3 is 15 residues. The V gene lost 1 base and the J gene lost 0 bases, with 8 bases spanning the gap. The germline CDR1 and CDR2 sequences are SEHNR and FQNEAQ (reference sequence). CDR3 protein: CASSLVGGSTDTQYF. CDR3 DNA: TGTGCCAGCAGCTTAGTTGGGGGAAGCACAGATACGCAGTATTTT.

This clonotype occurred many times. The CDR3 nucleotides read TGTGCCAGCAGCCGGACTAGCGGAGAGACCCAGTACTTC. It yields the protein CASSRTSGETQYF. This chain joins TRBV7-2 and TRBJ2-5, with 10 bases that match TRBD2. The V gene's germline CDR1 is SGHTA and CDR2 FQGNSA. Trimming removed 5 bases from V and 4 bases from J; junction bases left unmatched: 1. The CDR3 runs to 13 residues.

This clonotype came up many times. The rearrangement uses TRBV2 and TRBJ1-2, with D maybe TRBD1 (6 bases). The CDR3 covers 14 residues. Germline CDR1 and CDR2: SNHLY and FYNNEI. Between the trimmed V and J ends, which lost 2 bases and 4 bases, there was a span of 11 bases. DNA for the CDR3: TGTGCCAGCAGTGAAACAGGGAGGAGCTATGGCTACACCTTC. Translation: CASSETGRSYGYTF.

Ten or more counts support this clonotype. The chain combines TRBV3-1 with TRBJ2-3, with D tentatively TRBD2 (7 bases). Germline V lookup: CDR1 LGHDT, CDR2 YNNKEL (reference sequence). This CDR3 has 17 amino acids. V was cut by 2 bases and J by 3 bases, with 18 bases left in between. CDR3 nucleotides: TGTGCCAGCAGCCAACGGGGGGCGTACGGGGCTACAGATACGCAGTATTTT. Translated: CASSQRGAYGATDTQYF.

The sample holds many counts of this clonotype. The chain couples TRBV28 to TRBJ1-1; TRBD1 matches 7 bases. The germline V gene encodes CDR1 MDHEN and CDR2 SYDVKM. V trimming: 4 bases; J trimming: 7 bases; junction bases outside the gene matches: 15. The length of the CDR3 is 16 residues. Written as DNA, the CDR3 is TGTGCCAGCAGTTCCGGGGGACAGACCCGATTATTTGAAGCTTTCTTT. This gives the protein CASSSGGQTRLFEAFF. The whole variable domain, filled in from reference TRBV28 and TRBJ1-1, reads DVKVTQSSRYLVKRTGEKVFLECVQDMDHENMFWYRQDPGLGLRLIYFSYDVKMKEKGDIPEGYSVSREKKERFSLILESASTNQTSMYLCASSSGGQTRLFEAFFGQGTRLTVV.

This clonotype was recorded many times. The J gene is TRBJ1-1, the V gene TRBV3-1, with D unresolved. Germline CDR1 is LGHDT and CDR2 is YNNKEL (reference sequence). There are 12 residues in the CDR3. V dropped 4 bases and J dropped 3 bases, with 6 bases sitting between them. The CDR3 reads CASSPRDTEAFF. The CDR3 DNA reads TGTGCCAGCAGCCCCCGAGACACTGAAGCTTTCTTT.

This clonotype has at least ten counts. This chain links TRBV3-1 with TRBJ2-7, with D possibly matching TRBD1 (5 bases). CDR1 LGHDT and CDR2 YNNKEL come from the germline V gene (reference sequence). Trimming removed 4 bases at V and 4 bases at J, with 11 bases between. This CDR3 region has 13 residues. The CDR3: CASSRQPRYEQYF. CDR3 DNA: TGTGCCAGCAGCCGACAGCCACGTTACGAGCAGTACTTC.

The chain uses TRBV19 and TRBJ2-3; a possible D gene is TRBD2 (6 bases). Germline V lookup: CDR1 LNHDA, CDR2 SQIVND (reference sequence). This CDR3 comprises 14 residues. V lost 7 bases, J lost 5 bases, and 16 bases lay in between. CDR3 residues: CASKGVGGEDTQYF. CDR3 DNA sequence: TGTGCCAGTAAAGGAGTCGGGGGTGAAGATACGCAGTATTTT.

The chain joins TRBV5-4 to TRBJ2-3, with D perhaps TRBD1 (5 bases). The germline CDR1 and CDR2 sequences are SGHNT and YYREEE (reference sequence). The CDR3 has 13 residues. The V and J ends lost 6 bases and 0 bases respectively, with 8 bases between them. The DNA for the CDR3 is TGTGCCAGCAACAGGACGAGCACAGATACGCAGTATTTT. This gives the protein CASNRTSTDTQYF.